The TCR beta chain under discussion was sequenced for a study of radiation and T cells in renal cell carcinoma. Overall study findings and caveats: Baseline intratumoral clonotype presence is unknown without pretreatment biopsies. In blood, top tumor clones expanded by 2 weeks, shrinking by 4.

Concerning this clone: Its matching antigen is unknown.

This table comes from immunoSEQ multiplex PCR, and its TCRdb copy is limited to in-frame clones, with some not included. The data show approximately 65,000 clones, over 65% seen once. The CDR3 runs 15 residues. Germline CDR1 and CDR2: MNHEY and SVGAGI. Trimming cost V 5 bases and J 9 bases; bases outside gene matches: 8. Documented time point: blood 4 weeks post-SBRT, at nephrectomy. Treatment meaning: 15 Gy SBRT to primary tumor, nephrectomy 4 weeks later. Nephrectomy followed 15 Gy stereotactic body radiation by 4 weeks. The patient's renal cell carcinoma had clear cell pathology. The source material was blood, sampled from a patient whose treatment included radiotherapy and nephrectomy. V usage is TRBV6-5 and J usage is TRBJ2-2; 11 nucleotides match TRBD2. This TCR was sampled from a man in his 60s with renal cell carcinoma. The CDR3 loop is CASSRSTSGGRELFF. The CDR3 bases are TGTGCCAGCAGTCGATCAACTAGCGGGGGTCGGGAGCTGTTTTTT.